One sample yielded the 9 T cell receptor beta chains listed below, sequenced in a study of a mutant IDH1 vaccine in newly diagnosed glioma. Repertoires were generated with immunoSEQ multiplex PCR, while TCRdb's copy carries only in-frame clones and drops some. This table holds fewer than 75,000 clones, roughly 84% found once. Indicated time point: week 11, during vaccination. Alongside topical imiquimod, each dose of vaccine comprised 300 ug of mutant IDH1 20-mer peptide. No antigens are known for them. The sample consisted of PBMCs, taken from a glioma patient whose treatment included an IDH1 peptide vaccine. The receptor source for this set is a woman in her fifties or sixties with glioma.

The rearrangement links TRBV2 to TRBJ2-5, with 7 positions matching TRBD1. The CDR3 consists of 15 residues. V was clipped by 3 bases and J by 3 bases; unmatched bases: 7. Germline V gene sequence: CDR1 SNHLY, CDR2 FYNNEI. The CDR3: CASSDVWDSEETQYF. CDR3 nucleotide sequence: TGTGCCAGCAGTGACGTCTGGGACAGTGAAGAGACCCAGTACTTC. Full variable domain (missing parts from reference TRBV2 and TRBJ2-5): EPEVTQTPSHQVTQMGQEVILRCVPISNHLYFYWYRQILGQKVEFLVSFYNNEISEKSEIFDDQFSVERPDGSNFTLKIRSTKLEDSAMYFCASSDVWDSEETQYFGPGTRLLVL.

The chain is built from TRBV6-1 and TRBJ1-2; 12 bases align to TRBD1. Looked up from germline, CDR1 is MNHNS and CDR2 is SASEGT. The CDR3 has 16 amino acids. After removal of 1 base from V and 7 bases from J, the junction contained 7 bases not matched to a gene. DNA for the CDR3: TGTGCCAGCAGTGAAGGGGACAGGGGGCTCTGGGCTGGCTACACCTTC. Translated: CASSEGDRGLWAGYTF.

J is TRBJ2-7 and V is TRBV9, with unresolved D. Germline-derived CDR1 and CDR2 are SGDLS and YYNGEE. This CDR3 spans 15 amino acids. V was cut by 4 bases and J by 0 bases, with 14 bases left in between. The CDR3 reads CASSPAGHRSYEQYF. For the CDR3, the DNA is TGTGCCAGCAGCCCCGCAGGCCATCGCTCCTACGAGCAGTACTTC.

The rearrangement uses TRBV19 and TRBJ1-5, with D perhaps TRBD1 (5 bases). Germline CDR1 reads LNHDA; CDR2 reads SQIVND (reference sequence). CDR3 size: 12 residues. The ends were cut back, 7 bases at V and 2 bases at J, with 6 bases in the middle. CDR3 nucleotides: TGTGCCAGTACCAGGGGCAATCAGCCCCAGCATTTT. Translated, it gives CASTRGNQPQHF.

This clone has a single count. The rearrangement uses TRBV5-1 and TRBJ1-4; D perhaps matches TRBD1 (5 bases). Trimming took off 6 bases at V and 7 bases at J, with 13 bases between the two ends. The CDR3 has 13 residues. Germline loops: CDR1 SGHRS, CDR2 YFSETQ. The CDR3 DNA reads TGCGCCAGCAAGGAGGGGCCCGGTGAAAAACTGTTTTTT. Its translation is CASKEGPGEKLFF.

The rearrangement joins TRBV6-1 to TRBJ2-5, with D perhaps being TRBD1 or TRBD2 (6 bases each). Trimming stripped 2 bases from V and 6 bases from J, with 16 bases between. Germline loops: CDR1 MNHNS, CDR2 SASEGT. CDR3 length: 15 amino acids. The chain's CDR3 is CASSETVWGAKTQYF. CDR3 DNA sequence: TGTGCCAGCAGTGAAACGGTTTGGGGGGCGAAGACCCAGTACTTC.

CDR3 DNA: TGTGCCAGCAGTGAAGCCGGGGTCGGGGGAACGTACAATGAGCAGTTCTTC. Amino acid sequence: CASSEAGVGGTYNEQFF. The V call is TRBV2, the J call TRBJ2-1; a possible D gene is TRBD2 (6 bases). The CDR3 is made up of 17 amino acids. V was shortened by 0 bases and J by 4 bases, with 16 bases between the two germline ends. The germline V gene encodes CDR1 SNHLY and CDR2 FYNNEI.

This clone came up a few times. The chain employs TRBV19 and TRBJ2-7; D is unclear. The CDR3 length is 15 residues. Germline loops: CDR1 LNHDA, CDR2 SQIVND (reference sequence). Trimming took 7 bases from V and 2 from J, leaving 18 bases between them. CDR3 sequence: CASNSGPGPPYEQYF. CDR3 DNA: TGTGCCAGTAACTCCGGGCCAGGACCGCCCTACGAGCAGTACTTC.

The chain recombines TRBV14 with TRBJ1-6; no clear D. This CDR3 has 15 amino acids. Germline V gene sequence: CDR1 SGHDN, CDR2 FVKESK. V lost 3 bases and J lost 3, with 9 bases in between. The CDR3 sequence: CASSQGGLYNSPLHF. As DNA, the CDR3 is TGTGCCAGCAGCCAGGGAGGCCTCTATAATTCACCCCTCCACTTT.